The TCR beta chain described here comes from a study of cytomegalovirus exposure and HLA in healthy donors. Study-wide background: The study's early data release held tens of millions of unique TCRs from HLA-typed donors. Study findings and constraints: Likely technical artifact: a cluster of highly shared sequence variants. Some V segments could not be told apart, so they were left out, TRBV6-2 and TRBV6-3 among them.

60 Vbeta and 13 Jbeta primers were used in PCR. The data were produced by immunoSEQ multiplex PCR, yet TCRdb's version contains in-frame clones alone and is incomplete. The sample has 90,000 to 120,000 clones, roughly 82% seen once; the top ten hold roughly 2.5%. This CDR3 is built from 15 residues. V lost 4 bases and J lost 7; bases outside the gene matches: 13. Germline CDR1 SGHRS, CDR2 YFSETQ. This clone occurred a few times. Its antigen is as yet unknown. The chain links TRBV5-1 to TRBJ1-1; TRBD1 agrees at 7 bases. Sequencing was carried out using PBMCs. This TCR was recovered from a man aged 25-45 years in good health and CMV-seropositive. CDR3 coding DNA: TGCGCCAGCAGCGCCTATCCAGGGGGGACGGGTGAAGCTTTCTTT. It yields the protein CASSAYPGGTGEAFF.